This TCR beta chain was observed in a study of cytomegalovirus exposure and HLA in healthy donors. Overall study findings and caveats: A later analysis reportedly found that, within productive TCRs, an Asian-associated ancestry cluster had fewer N-insertions than the mean observed across the approximately 660 donors.

Details on this clone: Its antigen is not known.

In germline, CDR1 is SGHTA, CDR2 FQGNSA. The V gene lost 5 bases and the J gene lost 4 bases, with 14 bases spanning the gap. The CDR3 is 14 residues long. Amplification used 60 Vbeta primers and 13 Jbeta primers. Authors' analysis steps: Around 80 million unique TCR beta chains, roughly 11 million of them shared, were counted by a later analysis. Generated by immunoSEQ multiplex PCR, the TCRdb table keeps only in-frame clones and is missing some. The V and J calls and clone size come from that table; D and trimming were worked out from the DNA. Of fewer than 250,000 clones listed, 65% to 80% are singletons.

Input material: PBMCs. This receptor was identified in a girl between 2 and 10 years old in good health and CMV-seronegative. The genes are TRBV7-2 and TRBJ1-2; D possibly corresponds to TRBD1 (6 bases). The CDR3 loop is CASSTQGLGYGYTF. CDR3 in DNA: TGTGCCAGCAGCACACAGGGTCTAGGCTATGGCTACACCTTC.